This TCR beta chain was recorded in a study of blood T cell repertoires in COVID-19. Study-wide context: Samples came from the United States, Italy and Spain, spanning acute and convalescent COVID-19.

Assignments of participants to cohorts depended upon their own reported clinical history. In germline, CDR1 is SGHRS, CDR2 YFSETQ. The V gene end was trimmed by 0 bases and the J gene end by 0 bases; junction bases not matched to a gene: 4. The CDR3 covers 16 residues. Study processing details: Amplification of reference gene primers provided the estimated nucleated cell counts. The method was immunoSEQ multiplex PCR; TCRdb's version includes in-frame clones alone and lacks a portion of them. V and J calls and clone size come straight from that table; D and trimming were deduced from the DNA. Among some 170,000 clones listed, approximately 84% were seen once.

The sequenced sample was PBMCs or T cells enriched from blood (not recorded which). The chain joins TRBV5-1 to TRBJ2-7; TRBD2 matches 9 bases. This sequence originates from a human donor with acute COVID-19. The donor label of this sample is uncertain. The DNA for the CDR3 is TGCGCCAGCAGCTTGGAGCCTAGCGGGGCCTCCTACGAGCAGTACTTC. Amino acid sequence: CASSLEPSGASYEQYF.